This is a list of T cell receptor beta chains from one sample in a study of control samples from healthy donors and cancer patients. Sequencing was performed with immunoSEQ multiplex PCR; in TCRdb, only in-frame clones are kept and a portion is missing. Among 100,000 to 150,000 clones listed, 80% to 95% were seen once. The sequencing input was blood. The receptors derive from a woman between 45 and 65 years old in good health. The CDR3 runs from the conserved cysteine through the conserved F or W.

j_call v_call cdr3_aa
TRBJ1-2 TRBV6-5 CASSPDSVLYGYTF
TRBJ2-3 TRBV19 CASSETGTGTTDTQYF
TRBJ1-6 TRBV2 CASSVRGTSLNSPLHF
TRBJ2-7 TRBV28 CASSLPGTGLYEQYF
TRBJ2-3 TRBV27 CASSSGQGSTDTQYF
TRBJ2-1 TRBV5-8 CASSLISGRQTYNEQFF
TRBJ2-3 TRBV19 CASSIGGGLRTDTQYF
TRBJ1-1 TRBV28 CASSYGGSGVVEAFF
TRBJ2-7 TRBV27 CATAPGTGVYEQYF
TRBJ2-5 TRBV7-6 CASSLADGAGETQYF
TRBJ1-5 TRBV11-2 CASSLGAAYSNQPQHF
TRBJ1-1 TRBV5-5 CASSFYLGDRGTEAFF
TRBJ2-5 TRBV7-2 CASKRTGDRETQYF
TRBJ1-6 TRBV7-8 CASSLDARNSPLHF
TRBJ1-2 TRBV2 CASSLDRVNGYTF
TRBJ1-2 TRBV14 CASSQGPQRGHGYTF
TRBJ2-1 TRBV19 CASSIGWLAGPYNEQFF
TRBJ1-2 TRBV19 CASSTYQQGIYGYTF
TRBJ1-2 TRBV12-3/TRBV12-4 CASSPGQGLGYTF
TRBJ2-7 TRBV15 CATSRDDGSYEQYF